This is a list of T cell receptor beta chains from one sample in a study of T cells in tumors and immune-related adverse events. The table came from immunoSEQ multiplex PCR; TCRdb's copy has only in-frame clones and leaves some out. The sample lists 6,500 to 10,000 clones, 94% occurring once. The sequencing here drew on lymph node tissue, taken from a patient treated with anti-PD-1 therapy. The receptors were gathered from a female donor with metastatic renal cell carcinoma. The CDR3 runs from the conserved cysteine through the conserved F or W. The D gene is left open where the match is weak. Part of the rows lack a size; the others show once, few, many or a class for expanded clones.

v_gene,j_gene,abundance,d_gene,CDR3nt,CDR3aa
TRBV5-1,TRBJ2-7,once,TRBD2,TGCGCCAGCGGAGCTGAATCCAGCGGGGGGTCTGGCGAGCAGTACTTC,CASGAESSGGSGEQYF
TRBV19,TRBJ2-3,-,TRBD1,TGTGCCAGTAGTATCGGGACAGGGGGATTCACAGATACGCAGTATTTT,CASSIGTGGFTDTQYF
TRBV6-5,TRBJ2-7,-,-,TGTGCCAGCGGTGGGGTTTTAGGGGAGCAGTACTTC,CASGGVLGEQYF
TRBV11-2,TRBJ1-2,-,TRBD1,TGTGCCAGCAGCTATCTCCCGGGACAGGGCACTAACTATGGCTACACCTTC,CASSYLPGQGTNYGYTF
TRBV9,TRBJ2-7,-,-,TGTGCCAGCAGCCCATCGGGACATTTCTCCTACGAGCAGTACTTC,CASSPSGHFSYEQYF
TRBV4-2,TRBJ2-5,-,-,TGTGCCAGCAGCCAAGTCTCGGGGGAGGACCAAGAGACCCAGTACTTC,CASSQVSGEDQETQYF
TRBV29-1,TRBJ2-3,-,-,TGCAGCGTTGTCGCAGGACAAAGGACAGATACGCAGTATTTT,CSVVAGQRTDTQYF
TRBV5-6,TRBJ2-5,-,-,TGTGCCAGCAGCTGGACGAATCAAGAGACCCAGTACTTC,CASSWTNQETQYF
TRBV28,TRBJ1-1,-,-,TGTGCCAGCAGTTTAATGGGCCCGAACACTGAAGCTTTCTTT,CASSLMGPNTEAFF
TRBV7-2,TRBJ2-5,-,-,TGTGCCAGCAGCCCACCCGCGTTTCGAGAGACCCAGTACTTC,CASSPPAFRETQYF
TRBV28,TRBJ2-3,-,-,TGTGCCAGCAGCCAATTCGAGTTAAACACAGATACGCAGTATTTT,CASSQFELNTDTQYF
TRBV18,TRBJ2-3,-,-,TGTGCCAGCTCACCAGGAGTCCTGGATACGCAGTATTTT,CASSPGVLDTQYF
TRBV11-2,TRBJ2-7,-,TRBD1,TGTGCCAGCAGCGGGACAGGGAGAGAGCAGTACTTC,CASSGTGREQYF
TRBV10-1,TRBJ2-1,-,TRBD2,TGCGCCAGCAAAAGCGGGGGGGCGTTTGAGCAGTTCTTC,CASKSGGAFEQFF
TRBV27,TRBJ1-2,-,-,TGTGCCAGCAGTGCCCAGGTTCTCTATGGCTACACCTTC,CASSAQVLYGYTF
TRBV5-1,TRBJ1-2,-,-,TGCGCCAGCAGCTTGATGCAGGGTTGGGGCTACACCTTC,CASSLMQGWGYTF
TRBV19,TRBJ1-5,-,-,TGTGCCACCCTGCCAAAGGCAGCCCGGGGCAATCAGCCCCAGCATTTT,CATLPKAARGNQPQHF
TRBV7-9,TRBJ2-3,-,TRBD1,TGTGCCAGCATAGCGACAGGGGGCATCACAGATACGCAGTATTTT,CASIATGGITDTQYF
TRBV6-5,TRBJ2-2,-,TRBD1,TGTGCCAGCAGCCCATGGGACAGTTTCACCGGGGAGCTGTTTTTT,CASSPWDSFTGELFF
TRBV21-1,TRBJ1-5,-,-,TGTGCCAGCAGCAAAGTGAAGGGGACAGGGATAAATCAGCCCCAGCATTTT,CASSKVKGTGINQPQHF
TRBV5-1,TRBJ1-1,-,-,TGCGCCAGCAGCTTGGAAACGTCGACGCCCTGGGGGGGGTCAGCTTTCTTT,CASSLETSTPWGGSAFF
TRBV7-9,TRBJ1-5,-,-,TGTGCCAGCAGCTTATACGGCAATCAGCCCCAGCATTTT,CASSLYGNQPQHF
TRBV19,TRBJ2-3,-,-,TGTGCCAGTAGTCGCAACCCTAGCACAGATACGCAGTATTTT,CASSRNPSTDTQYF
TRBV7-2,TRBJ1-1,-,-,TGTGCCAGCGGCTACCCGGGCCTAAGAAGCACTGAAGCTTTCTTT,CASGYPGLRSTEAFF
TRBV5-4,TRBJ2-1,-,TRBD1,TGTGCCAGCAGCTTGGGGCAGGGGGTCGATTGGTCCTACAATGAGCAGTTCTTC,CASSLGQGVDWSYNEQFF
TRBV6-1,TRBJ2-3,-,-,TGTGCCAGCAGTGAATTCCTAGGCAAAATAGATACGCAGTATTTT,CASSEFLGKIDTQYF
TRBV2,TRBJ2-5,-,-,TGTGCCAGCAGTGACGAACAGGTTGGAGAGACCCAGTACTTC,CASSDEQVGETQYF
TRBV7-9,TRBJ1-5,once,-,TGTGCCAGCAGCCCTGGTGTGGCACAGGGTAGCAATCAGCCCCAGCATTTT,CASSPGVAQGSNQPQHF
TRBV11-3,TRBJ2-7,-,-,TGTGCCAGCAGTTTTCGGGACGGCATCGTTCGACAGTACTTC,CASSFRDGIVRQYF
TRBV4-1,TRBJ1-1,once,TRBD1,TGCGCCAGCAGCCAAGACAGGGGGCGGGTGAACACTGAAGCTTTCTTT,CASSQDRGRVNTEAFF
TRBV4-2,TRBJ2-7,-,TRBD1,TGTGCCAGCAGTCTAGGACAGGGGGTTTCGTACGAGCAGTACTTC,CASSLGQGVSYEQYF
TRBV10-1,TRBJ2-1,-,TRBD1,TGCGCCAGCAGTGAGTCGACGGGGACACAGGGGGAGCGGTTCTTC,CASSESTGTQGERFF
TRBV30,TRBJ1-1,-,-,TGTGCCTGGGCTCCTTTTGGGGGGGCGTTTATAAAAGAGAACACTGAAGCTTTCTTT,CAWAPFGGAFIKENTEAFF
TRBV18,TRBJ1-6,-,TRBD1,TGTGCCAGCTCACCGGGACAGGGTAGTTCACCCCTCCACTTT,CASSPGQGSSPLHF
TRBV6-5,TRBJ2-1,-,-,TGTGCCAGCAGTCAGGGGGGGGATGAGCAGTTCTTC,CASSQGGDEQFF
TRBV11-3,TRBJ2-3,-,-,TGTGCCAGCAGATTGGGACCTGCCACAGATACGCAGTATTTT,CASRLGPATDTQYF
TRBV4-2,TRBJ2-7,-,TRBD2,TGTGCCAGCAGCCAAGATACACTAGCGGGAGCGAAAACCTACGAGCAGTACTTC,CASSQDTLAGAKTYEQYF
TRBV6-1,TRBJ1-2,-,-,TGTGCCACCCAGACCCGGGTCCTCTATGGCTACACCTTC,CATQTRVLYGYTF
TRBV5-1,TRBJ2-7,-,TRBD1,TGCGCCAGCAGCTTGACAGGGGGTGAGCAGTACTTC,CASSLTGGEQYF
TRBV5-1,TRBJ2-3,-,-,TGCGCCAGCAGCCCGGAAACAAGCACAGATACGCAGTATTTT,CASSPETSTDTQYF
TRBV11-2,TRBJ2-3,-,TRBD2,TGTGCCAGCAGCCTCGGGACTAGCGGAGGCACGCAGTATTTT,CASSLGTSGGTQYF
TRBV12-2,TRBJ2-1,-,-,TGTGCAAGTCGCATCAGGGGTCGCGAGCAGTTCTTC,CASRIRGREQFF
TRBV2,TRBJ2-1,-,TRBD2,TGTGCCAGCTATCTCGGGCTAGCGGGGGGCAATGAGCAGTTCTTC,CASYLGLAGGNEQFF
TRBV28,TRBJ1-1,-,TRBD1,TGTGCCAGCAGAAACCCGGGACAGTACACTGAAGCTTTCTTT,CASRNPGQYTEAFF
TRBV19,TRBJ1-4,once,-,TGTGCCAGTAGTCCAGGGAGTGCAACTAATGAAAAACTGTTTTTT,CASSPGSATNEKLFF
TRBV6-5,TRBJ2-1,-,-,TGTGCCAGCACCAGGGGGGGGCTTGGGAACAATGAGCAGTTCTTC,CASTRGGLGNNEQFF
TRBV21-1,TRBJ1-1,-,-,TGTGCCAGCAGCGAGGCATTAGCTACAATTCGCACTGAAGCTTTCTTT,CASSEALATIRTEAFF
TRBV14,TRBJ2-7,-,-,TGTGCCAGCAGCCAGGGGACCCGCCTGGGCGAGCAGTACTTC,CASSQGTRLGEQYF
TRBV11-3,TRBJ2-2,-,TRBD1,TGTGCCAGCAGCACATACATCGTGACAGGGGTAAACACCGGGGAGCTGTTTTTT,CASSTYIVTGVNTGELFF
TRBV19,TRBJ1-5,-,-,TGTGCCAGTAGTACCTACAGGGAGCAGCATTTT,CASSTYREQHF
TRBV7-6,TRBJ1-1,-,TRBD1,TGTGCCAGCACCCCCTTTACAGGGGCACTGAACACTGAAGCTTTCTTT,CASTPFTGALNTEAFF
TRBV6-1,TRBJ1-2,-,TRBD1,TGTGCCAGCAGTGCTTGGACAGGGGCGAACTATGGCTACACCTTC,CASSAWTGANYGYTF
TRBV5-5,TRBJ1-2,-,TRBD1,TGTGCCAGCAGCTTGAGCCAAGACCGGACAGGGGGTGGCTACACCTTC,CASSLSQDRTGGGYTF
TRBV10-2,TRBJ1-1,-,-,TGCGCCAGCAGGGTGGGGGGCACTGAAGCTTTCTTT,CASRVGGTEAFF
TRBV5-1,TRBJ2-3,-,TRBD2,TGCGCCAGCAGCCTAAAACTAGCGGGAGGGGCGTCAGATACGCAGTATTTT,CASSLKLAGGASDTQYF
TRBV7-2,TRBJ2-1,-,TRBD2,TGTGCCAGCAGTCTTATAACGGGGGGGCCCGATGAGCAGTTCTTC,CASSLITGGPDEQFF
TRBV20-1,TRBJ2-1,-,-,TGCAGTGCTAGCGACAACTATGAGCAGTTCTTC,CSASDNYEQFF
TRBV5-4,TRBJ2-4,-,-,TGTGCCAGCAGCTTGGTTGGGGGGGCCTCTGCCAAAAACATTCAGTACTTC,CASSLVGGASAKNIQYF
TRBV29-1,TRBJ2-5,-,-,TGCAGCGTTGAAGGGACAAGGTACCAAGAGACCCAGTACTTC,CSVEGTRYQETQYF